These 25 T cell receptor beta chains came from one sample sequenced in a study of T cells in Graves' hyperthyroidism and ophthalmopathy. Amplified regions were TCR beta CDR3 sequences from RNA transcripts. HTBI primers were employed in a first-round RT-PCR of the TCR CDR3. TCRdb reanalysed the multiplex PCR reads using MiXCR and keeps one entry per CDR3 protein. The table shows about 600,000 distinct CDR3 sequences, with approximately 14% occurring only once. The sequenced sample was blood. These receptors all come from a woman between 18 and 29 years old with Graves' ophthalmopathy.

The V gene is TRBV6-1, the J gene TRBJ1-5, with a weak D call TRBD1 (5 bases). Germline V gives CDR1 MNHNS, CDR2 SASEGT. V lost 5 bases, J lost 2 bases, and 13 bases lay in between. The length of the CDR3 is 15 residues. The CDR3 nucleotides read TGTGCCAGCAGTTTCAGTTTACAGGGCAATCAGCCCCAGCATTTT. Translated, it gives CASSFSLQGNQPQHF.

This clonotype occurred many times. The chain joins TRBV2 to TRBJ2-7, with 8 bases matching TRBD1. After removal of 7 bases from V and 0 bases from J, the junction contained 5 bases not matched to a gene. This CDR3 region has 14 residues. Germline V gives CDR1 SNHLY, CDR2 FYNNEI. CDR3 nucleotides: TGTGCCAGCAAGGCGACAGGGGCCTCCTACGAGCAGTACTTC. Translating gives CASKATGASYEQYF.

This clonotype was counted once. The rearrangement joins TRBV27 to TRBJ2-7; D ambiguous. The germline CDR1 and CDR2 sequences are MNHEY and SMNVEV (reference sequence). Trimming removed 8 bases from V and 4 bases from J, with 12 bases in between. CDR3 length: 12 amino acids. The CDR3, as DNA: TGTGCCAGCCGCTCGGGTTCTTACGAGCAGTACTTC. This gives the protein CASRSGSYEQYF.

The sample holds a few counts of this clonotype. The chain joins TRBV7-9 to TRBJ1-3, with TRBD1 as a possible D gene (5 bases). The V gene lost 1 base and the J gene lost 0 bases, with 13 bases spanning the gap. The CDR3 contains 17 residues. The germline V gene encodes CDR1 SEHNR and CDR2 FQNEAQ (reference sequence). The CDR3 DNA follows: TGTGCCAGCAGCTTAGGAGCACCGGGACTCTCTGGAAACACCATATATTTT. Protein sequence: CASSLGAPGLSGNTIYF.

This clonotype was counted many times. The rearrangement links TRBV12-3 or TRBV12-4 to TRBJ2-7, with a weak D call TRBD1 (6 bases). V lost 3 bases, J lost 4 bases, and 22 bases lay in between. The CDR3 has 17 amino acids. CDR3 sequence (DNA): TGTGCCAGCAGTTTTTTGGTCGAGGCAGGGGAAGGGTACGAGCAGTACTTC. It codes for CASSFLVEAGEGYEQYF.

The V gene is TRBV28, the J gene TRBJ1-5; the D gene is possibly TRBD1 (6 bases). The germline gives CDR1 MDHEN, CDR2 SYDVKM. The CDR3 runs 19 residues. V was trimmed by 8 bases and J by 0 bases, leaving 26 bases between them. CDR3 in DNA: TGTGCCAGCTCACCATGGGCGCGTTACAGGGCTTATAGCAATCAGCCCCAGCATTTT. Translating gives CASSPWARYRAYSNQPQHF.

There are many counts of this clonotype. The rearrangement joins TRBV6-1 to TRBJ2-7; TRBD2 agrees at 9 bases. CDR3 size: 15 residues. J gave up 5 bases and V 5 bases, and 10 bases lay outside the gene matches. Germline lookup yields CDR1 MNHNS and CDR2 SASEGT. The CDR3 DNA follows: TGTGCCAGCAGTTCACCGGGACTAGCAGGCGACGAGCAGTACTTC. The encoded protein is CASSSPGLAGDEQYF.

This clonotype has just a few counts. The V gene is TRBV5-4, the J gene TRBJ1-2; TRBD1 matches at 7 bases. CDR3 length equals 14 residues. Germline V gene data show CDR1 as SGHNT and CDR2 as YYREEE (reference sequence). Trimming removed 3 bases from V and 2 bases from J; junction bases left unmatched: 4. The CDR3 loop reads CASSYWDSNYGYTF. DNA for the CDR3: TGTGCCAGCAGCTATTGGGACAGCAACTATGGCTACACCTTC.

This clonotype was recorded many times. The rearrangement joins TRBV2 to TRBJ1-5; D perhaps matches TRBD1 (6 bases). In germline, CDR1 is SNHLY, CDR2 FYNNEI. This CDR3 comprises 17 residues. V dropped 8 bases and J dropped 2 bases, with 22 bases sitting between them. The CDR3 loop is CASSPTGAVWGNQPQHF. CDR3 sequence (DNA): TGTGCCAGCTCCCCGACGGGGGCGGTCTGGGGCAATCAGCCCCAGCATTTT.

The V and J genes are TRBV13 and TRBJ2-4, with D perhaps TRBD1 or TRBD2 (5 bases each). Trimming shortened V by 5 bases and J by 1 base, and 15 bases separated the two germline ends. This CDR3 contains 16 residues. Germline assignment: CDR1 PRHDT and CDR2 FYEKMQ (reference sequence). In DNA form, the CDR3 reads TGTGCCAGCAGCGGGGGACCAGGGATGGCCAAAAACATTCAGTACTTC. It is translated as CASSGGPGMAKNIQYF.

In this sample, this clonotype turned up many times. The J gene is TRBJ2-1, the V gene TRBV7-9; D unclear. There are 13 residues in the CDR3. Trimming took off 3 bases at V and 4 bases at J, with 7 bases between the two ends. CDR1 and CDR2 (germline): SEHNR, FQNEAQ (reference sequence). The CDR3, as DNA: TGTGCCAGCAGCTTTACCATTTACAATGAGCAGTTCTTC. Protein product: CASSFTIYNEQFF. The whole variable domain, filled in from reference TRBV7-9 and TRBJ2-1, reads DTGVSQNPRHKITKRGQNVTFRCDPISEHNRLYWYRQTLGQGPEFLTYFQNEAQLEKSRLLSDRFSAERPKGSFSTLEIQRTEQGDSAMYLCASSFTIYNEQFFGPGTRLTVL.

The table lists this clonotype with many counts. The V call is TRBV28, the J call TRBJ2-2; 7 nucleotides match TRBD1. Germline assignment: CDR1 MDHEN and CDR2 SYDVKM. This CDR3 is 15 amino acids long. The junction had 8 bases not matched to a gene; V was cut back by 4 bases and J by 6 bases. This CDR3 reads CASSSGDSRAGELFF. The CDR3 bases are TGTGCCAGCAGTTCCGGGGACAGTCGCGCCGGGGAGCTGTTTTTT. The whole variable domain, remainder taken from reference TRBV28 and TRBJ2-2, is DVKVTQSSRYLVKRTGEKVFLECVQDMDHENMFWYRQDPGLGLRLIYFSYDVKMKEKGDIPEGYSVSREKKERFSLILESASTNQTSMYLCASSSGDSRAGELFFGEGSRLTVL.

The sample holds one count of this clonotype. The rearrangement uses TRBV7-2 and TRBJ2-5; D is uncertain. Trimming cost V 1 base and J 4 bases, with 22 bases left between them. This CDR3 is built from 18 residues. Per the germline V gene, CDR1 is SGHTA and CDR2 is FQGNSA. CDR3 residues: CASSLVRVGKVVGETQYF. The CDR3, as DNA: TGTGCCAGCAGCTTAGTAAGGGTGGGAAAGGTCGTTGGAGAGACCCAGTACTTC. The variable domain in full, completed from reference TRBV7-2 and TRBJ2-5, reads GAGVSQSPSNKVTEKGKDVELRCDPISGHTALYWYRQSLGQGLEFLIYFQGNSAPDKSGLPSDRFSAERTGGSVSTLTIQRTQQEDSAVYLCASSLVRVGKVVGETQYFGPGTRLLVL.

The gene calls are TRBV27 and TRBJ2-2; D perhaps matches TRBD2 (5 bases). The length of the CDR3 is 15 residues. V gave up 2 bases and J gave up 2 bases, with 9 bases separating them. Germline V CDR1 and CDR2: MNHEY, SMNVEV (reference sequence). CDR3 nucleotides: TGTGCCAGCAGTTTAAGAGGGTTTAACACCGGGGAGCTGTTTTTT. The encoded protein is CASSLRGFNTGELFF.

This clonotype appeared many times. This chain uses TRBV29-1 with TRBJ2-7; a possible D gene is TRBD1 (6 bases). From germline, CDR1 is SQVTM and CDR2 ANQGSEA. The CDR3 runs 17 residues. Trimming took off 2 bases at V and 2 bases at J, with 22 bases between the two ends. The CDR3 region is CSVEIYGPGTNAYEQYF. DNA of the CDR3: TGCAGCGTTGAAATCTACGGGCCCGGGACAAATGCCTACGAGCAGTACTTC.

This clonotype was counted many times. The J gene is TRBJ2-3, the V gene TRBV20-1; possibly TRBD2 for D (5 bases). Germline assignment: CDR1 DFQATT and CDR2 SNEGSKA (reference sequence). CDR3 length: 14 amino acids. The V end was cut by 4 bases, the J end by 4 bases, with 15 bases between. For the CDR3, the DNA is TGCAGTGCTATATCCGGAGGAGCGGCAGATACGCAGTATTTT. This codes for CSAISGGAADTQYF.

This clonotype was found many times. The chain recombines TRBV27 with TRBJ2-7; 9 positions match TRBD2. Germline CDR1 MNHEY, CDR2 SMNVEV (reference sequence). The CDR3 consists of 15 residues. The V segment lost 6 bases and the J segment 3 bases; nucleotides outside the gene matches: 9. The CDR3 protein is CASRVSSGIDYEQYF. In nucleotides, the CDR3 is TGTGCCAGCAGAGTATCTAGCGGGATTGACTACGAGCAGTACTTC.

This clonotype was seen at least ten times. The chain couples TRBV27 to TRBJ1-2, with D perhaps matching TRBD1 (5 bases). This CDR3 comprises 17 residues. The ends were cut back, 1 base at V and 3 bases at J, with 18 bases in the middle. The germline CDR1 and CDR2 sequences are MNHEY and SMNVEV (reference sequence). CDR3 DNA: TGTGCCAGCAGTTTATACTCTTCTAAGGGGCGCTACTATGGCTACACCTTC. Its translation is CASSLYSSKGRYYGYTF.

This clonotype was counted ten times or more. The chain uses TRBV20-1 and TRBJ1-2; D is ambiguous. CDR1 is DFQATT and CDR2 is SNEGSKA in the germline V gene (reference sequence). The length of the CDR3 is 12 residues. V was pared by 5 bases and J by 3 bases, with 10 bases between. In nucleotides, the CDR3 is TGCAGTGCTCCTCCCTCATACTATGGCTACACCTTC. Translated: CSAPPSYYGYTF.

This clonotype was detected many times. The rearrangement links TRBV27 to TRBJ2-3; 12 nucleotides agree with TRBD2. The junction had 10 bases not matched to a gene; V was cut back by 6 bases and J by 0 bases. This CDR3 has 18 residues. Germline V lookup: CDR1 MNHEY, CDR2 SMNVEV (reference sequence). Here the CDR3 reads CASRKVPSGRGSTDTQYF. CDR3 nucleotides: TGTGCCAGCAGAAAGGTTCCTAGCGGGAGGGGGAGCACAGATACGCAGTATTTT.

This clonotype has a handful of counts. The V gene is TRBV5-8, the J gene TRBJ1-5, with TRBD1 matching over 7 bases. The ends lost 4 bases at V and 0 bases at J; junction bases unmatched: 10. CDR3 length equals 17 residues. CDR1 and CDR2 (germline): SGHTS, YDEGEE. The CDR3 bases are TGTGCCAGCAGCAGCACAGGGGTCGGCTATAGCAATCAGCCCCAGCATTTT. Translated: CASSSTGVGYSNQPQHF. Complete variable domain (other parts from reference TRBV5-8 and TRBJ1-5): EAGVTQSPTHLIKTRGQQATLRCSPISGHTSVYWYQQALGLGLQFLLWYDEGEERNRGNFPPRFSGRQFPNYSSELNVNALELEDSALYLCASSSTGVGYSNQPQHFGDGTRLSIL.

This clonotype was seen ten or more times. CDR3 sequence (DNA): TGTGCCAGCAGTCCCCTGATCATCCCCGGGGAGCTGTTTTTT. Its translation: CASSPLIIPGELFF. This chain joins TRBV28 and TRBJ2-2; D is uncertain. Per the germline V gene, CDR1 is MDHEN and CDR2 is SYDVKM. The germline V and J ends were trimmed by 5 bases and 6 bases, with 13 bases remaining between them. The length of the CDR3 is 14 residues.

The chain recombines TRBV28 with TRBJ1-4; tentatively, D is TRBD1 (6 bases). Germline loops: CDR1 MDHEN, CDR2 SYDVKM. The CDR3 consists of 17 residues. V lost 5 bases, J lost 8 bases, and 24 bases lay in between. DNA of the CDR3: TGTGCCAGCAGTCCAGAAAGGGGAAACAGGGATGGCGAAAAACTGTTTTTT. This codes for CASSPERGNRDGEKLFF. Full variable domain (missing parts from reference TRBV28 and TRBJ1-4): DVKVTQSSRYLVKRTGEKVFLECVQDMDHENMFWYRQDPGLGLRLIYFSYDVKMKEKGDIPEGYSVSREKKERFSLILESASTNQTSMYLCASSPERGNRDGEKLFFGSGTQLSVL.

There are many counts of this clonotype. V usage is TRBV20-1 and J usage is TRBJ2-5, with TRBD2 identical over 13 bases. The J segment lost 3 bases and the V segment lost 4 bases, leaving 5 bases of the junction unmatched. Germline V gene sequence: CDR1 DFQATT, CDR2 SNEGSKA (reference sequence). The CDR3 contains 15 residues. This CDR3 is CSATGLAGVEETQYF. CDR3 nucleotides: TGCAGTGCTACTGGACTAGCGGGAGTGGAAGAGACCCAGTACTTC.

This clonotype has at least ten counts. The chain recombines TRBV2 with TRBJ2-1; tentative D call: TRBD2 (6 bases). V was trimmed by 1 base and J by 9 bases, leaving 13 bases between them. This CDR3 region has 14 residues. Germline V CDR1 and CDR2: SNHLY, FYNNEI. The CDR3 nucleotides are TGTGCCAGCAGTGAAGACGGGGGAGCTCGTGAGCAGTTCTTC. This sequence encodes CASSEDGGAREQFF.